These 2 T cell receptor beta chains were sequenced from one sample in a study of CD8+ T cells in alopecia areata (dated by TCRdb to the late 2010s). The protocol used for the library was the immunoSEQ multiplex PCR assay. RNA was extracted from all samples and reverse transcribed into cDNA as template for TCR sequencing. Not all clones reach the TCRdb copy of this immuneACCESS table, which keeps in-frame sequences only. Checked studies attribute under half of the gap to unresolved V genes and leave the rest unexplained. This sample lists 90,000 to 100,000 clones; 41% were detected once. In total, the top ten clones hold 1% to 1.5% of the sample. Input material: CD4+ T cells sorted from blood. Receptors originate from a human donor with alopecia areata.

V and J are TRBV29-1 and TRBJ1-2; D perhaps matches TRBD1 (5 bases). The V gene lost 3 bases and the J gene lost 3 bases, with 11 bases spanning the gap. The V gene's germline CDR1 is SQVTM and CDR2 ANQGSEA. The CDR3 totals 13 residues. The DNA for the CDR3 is TGCAGCGTTGAGGGTCTGACAGACTATGGCTACACCTTC. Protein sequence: CSVEGLTDYGYTF. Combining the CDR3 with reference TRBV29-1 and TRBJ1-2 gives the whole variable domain SAVISQKPSRDICQRGTSLTIQCQVDSQVTMMFWYRQQPGQSLTLIATANQGSEATYESGFVIDKFPISRPNLTFSTLTVSNMSPEDSSIYLCSVEGLTDYGYTFGSGTRLTVV.

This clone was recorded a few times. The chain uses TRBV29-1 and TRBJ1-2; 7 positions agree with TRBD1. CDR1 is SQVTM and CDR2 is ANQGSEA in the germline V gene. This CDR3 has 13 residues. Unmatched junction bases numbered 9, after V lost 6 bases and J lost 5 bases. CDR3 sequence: CSVDRDLSYGYTF. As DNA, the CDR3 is TGCAGCGTAGACAGGGACTTGTCGTATGGCTACACCTTC.